Sequencing of this T cell receptor beta chain was carried out in a study of blood T cell repertoires in COVID-19. Study-wide context: Specimens from acute and convalescent COVID-19 originated in the United States, Italy and Spain.

As processed by the authors: By means of reference gene primer amplification, nucleated cell counts were estimated. The repertoire was sequenced with immunoSEQ multiplex PCR; TCRdb's copy has only in-frame clones and lacks some. V and J calls and clone size are given by that table; D and trimming were obtained from the DNA. Of roughly 130,000 clones listed, roughly 83% are singletons. With 6 bases clipped from V and 8 bases from J, the junction kept 13 bases outside the gene matches. There are 17 residues in the CDR3. Per germline, CDR1 MNHEY and CDR2 SVGEGT. The sequence was obtained from a woman between 25 and 40 years old who had recovered from COVID-19. The chain has TRBV6-2 or TRBV6-3 and TRBJ2-2; TRBD2 aligns across 12 bases. The sample was peripheral blood. CDR3 DNA: TGTGCCAGCAGCAAGCGGCTAGCGGGGGGGCACGGAGGGGAGCTGTTTTTT. Its translation: CASSKRLAGGHGGELFF.